This T cell receptor beta chain was recovered during a study of PD-L1 blockade in urothelial cancer (dated by TCRdb to 2015 to 2018). With regard to the full study: Every patient began therapy in 2014 and was given atezolizumab 1,200 mg intravenously every 3 weeks. About 90% of the 29 patients were males with bladder-origin urothelial cancer, and 18 of 29 reported a prior smoking history. Patients had an ECOG performance status of 0 or 1 and had received between 0 and 3 prior chemotherapy regimens. Blood samples were analyzed 3 weeks after the start of treatment (second dose) and 6 weeks after the start of treatment. Blood samples yielded a median of approximately 150,000 T cells and tens of thousands of unique TCRs, with median clonality 0.080. An exploratory multi-omic analysis was conducted of the somatic, immune and clinical correlates of response to PD-L1 blockade with atezolizumab in urothelial cancer. Pretreatment tumor samples, along with matched peripheral blood collected serially before and after atezolizumab treatment, underwent TCR sequencing. Durable clinical benefit meant progression-free survival longer than 6 months, and TCR features were also tested against progression-free and overall survival. In the same patients, pretreatment tumors underwent whole exome sequencing and RNA sequencing in addition to TCR sequencing. Under 10 patients reached durable clinical benefit, while some 21 patients did not. Pretreatment blood TCR-seq was available for about 30 patients, at least one posttreatment blood collection was obtained for about 24 patients, and tumor TCR-seq was available for about 24 patients.

Turning to this clone: Its antigen remains undetermined. No much larger clone exists at a distance of one base, and base qualities are not known.

The cohort comprised around 30 patients with locally advanced or metastatic urothelial carcinoma treated at Memorial Sloan Kettering on a trial protocol. Peripheral blood mononuclear cells were collected pretreatment and during treatment, at between 1 and 8 total time points per patient. The Qiagen DNeasy Blood extraction kit was used to purify genomic DNA from total PBMCs and tumor samples. Collected pretreatment and during treatment, PBMCs were isolated and stored as previously described. Counted from cysteine to phenylalanine, this CDR3 has 14 amino acids. The CDR3 DNA has 42 bases and is translated from base 1. As encoded in the germline V gene, CDR1 is WSHSY while CDR2 is SAAADI. V is pared back by 7 bases and J by 4 bases, with 16 bases lying between the germline termini. Each PCR received spiked-in synthetic TCR analog templates so that absolute template abundance could be estimated from read counts. Using the immunoSEQ assay, TCRbeta CDR3 regions were amplified from genomic DNA with bias-controlled V and J gene primers. Sequencing of rearranged TCRbeta segments was done at approximately 20X coverage. The study's own analysis went as follows. Clustering was used to correct sequencing errors, and CDR3s were annotated against IMGT so that V, D and J genes could be assigned. Downstream analyses used only productive TCRbeta rearrangements and left out out-of-frame or stop-codon sequences. To compute clonality, Shannon entropy was normalized by the log of the number of unique productive sequences and then subtracted from one. Clones differing between time points or between blood and tumor were identified using Fisher's exact test with Benjamini-Hochberg correction, with an adjusted p below 0.01 applied as the threshold. TCRdb re-hosts the immuneACCESS table, in-frame sequences only. Its copies lack some clones; in the studies checked, an unresolved V gene accounts for under half of them, and the cause for the rest is not known. D and trimming come from the DNA, and the V and J calls and clone size come from that table. This sample holds 85,000 to 100,000 clones; more than 85% were observed only once. Roughly 9.4% of the sample comes from the top ten.

Study-level results and caveats: Small sample size (n ≈ 27) and many exploratory analyses mean the results are intended to be hypothesis-generating. Greater expansion of tumor-associated TCR clones in peripheral blood 3 weeks after the start of treatment was observed in patients with durable benefit (n ≈ 24, p = 0.022). A pretreatment peripheral blood TCR clonality below the median was linked to improved progression-free and overall survival.

The sequence joins TRBV10-2 to TRBJ2-5; TRBD1 is a weak D gene call, 5 bases matching. Sequencing was performed on PBMCs, taken around atezolizumab (anti-PD-L1) treatment. The source is a man aged 55 to 70 with urothelial cancer. The CDR3 region has the sequence CASNQGIIGETQYF. The nucleotide sequence is TGCGCCAGCAACCAGGGTATTATCGGAGAGACCCAGTACTTC.